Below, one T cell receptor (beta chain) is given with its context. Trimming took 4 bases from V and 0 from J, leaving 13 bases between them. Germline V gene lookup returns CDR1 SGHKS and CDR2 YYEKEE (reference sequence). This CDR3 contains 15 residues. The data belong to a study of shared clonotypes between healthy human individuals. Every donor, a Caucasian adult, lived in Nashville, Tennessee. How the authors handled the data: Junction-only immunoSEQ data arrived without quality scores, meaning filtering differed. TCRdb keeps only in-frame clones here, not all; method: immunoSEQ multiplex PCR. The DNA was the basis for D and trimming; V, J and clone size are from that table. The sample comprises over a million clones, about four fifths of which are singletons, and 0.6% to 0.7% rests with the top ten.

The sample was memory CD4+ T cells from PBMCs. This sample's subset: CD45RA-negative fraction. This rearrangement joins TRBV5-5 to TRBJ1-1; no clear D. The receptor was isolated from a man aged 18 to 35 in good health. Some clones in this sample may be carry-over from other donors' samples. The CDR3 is CASSPSLTMNTEAFF. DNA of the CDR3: TGTGCCAGCAGCCCCTCCCTTACCATGAACACTGAAGCTTTCTTT.